The 24 T cell receptor beta chains in this list originate from one sample, sequenced in a study of T cell changes during pregnancy in multiple sclerosis. Method: immunoSEQ multiplex PCR; TCRdb's copy keeps in-frame clones and lacks some. Of around 21,000 clones listed, roughly nine tenths are singletons. Here the sequenced sample was CD8+ T cells from peripheral blood mononuclear cells, taken in the third trimester of pregnancy. The receptors stem from a female donor in good health, enrolled as a control in a pregnancy study.

For the CDR3, the DNA is TGTGCCAGCAGTTCCGGGACTAGCGGATACAATGAGCAGTTCTTC. This encodes CASSSGTSGYNEQFF. V is TRBV2 and J is TRBJ2-1; TRBD2 aligns across 11 bases. Germline assignment: CDR1 SNHLY and CDR2 FYNNEI. Trimming cost V 5 bases and J 4 bases; bases outside gene matches: 4. CDR3 length equals 15 residues. The full variable domain, completed using reference TRBV2 and TRBJ2-1, is EPEVTQTPSHQVTQMGQEVILRCVPISNHLYFYWYRQILGQKVEFLVSFYNNEISEKSEIFDDQFSVERPDGSNFTLKIRSTKLEDSAMYFCASSSGTSGYNEQFFGPGTRLTVL.

The rearrangement links TRBV7-9 to TRBJ2-7; TRBD2 matches 12 bases. Germline values: CDR1 SEHNR, CDR2 FQNEAQ (reference sequence). The CDR3 runs to 18 residues. V lost 5 bases to trimming and J lost 1 base; unmatched junction nucleotides: 12. In DNA form, the CDR3 reads TGTGCCAGCAGCCCAAGGGGCCTAGCGGGAGGGCCGTCCTACGAGCAGTACTTC. Its protein is CASSPRGLAGGPSYEQYF.

This chain connects TRBV6-6 to TRBJ1-3; no firm D call. The CDR3 spans 13 residues. The V end lost 5 bases, the J end lost 0 bases, and 5 bases lay between the germline ends. Germline V gives CDR1 MNHNY, CDR2 SVGAGI (reference sequence). CDR3 protein: CASSTSSGNTIYF. For the CDR3, the DNA is TGTGCCAGCAGTACCAGCTCTGGAAACACCATATATTTT.

The chain links TRBV9 to TRBJ2-3; a possible D gene is TRBD2 (6 bases). Germline values: CDR1 SGDLS, CDR2 YYNGEE. This CDR3 is 17 amino acids long. V was pared by 3 bases and J by 2 bases, with 19 bases between. Here the CDR3 DNA reads TGTGCCAGCAGCGCCCTTGGTGTGGTAGCGGCCACAGATACGCAGTATTTT. Its protein is CASSALGVVAATDTQYF.

This clone was seen a handful of times. CDR3 bases: TGTGCCAGCTGTACAAAAGGTCCACTGGACAGGCTCTGCGGCTACACCTTC. Translation gives CASCTKGPLDRLCGYTF. This chain joins TRBV7-9 and TRBJ1-2, with 7 nucleotides matching TRBD1. The CDR3 extends over 17 amino acids. Germline CDR1 reads SEHNR; CDR2 reads FQNEAQ (reference sequence). The V gene end was trimmed by 8 bases and the J gene end by 8 bases; junction bases not matched to a gene: 23.

The chain has TRBV7-6 and TRBJ1-5; tentative D call: TRBD1 (6 bases). V lost 1 base and J lost 5, with 12 bases in between. The CDR3 consists of 15 residues. Germline CDR1 and CDR2: SGHVS and FNYEAQ. CDR3: CASSLGDIGDQPQHF. CDR3 in DNA: TGTGCCAGCAGCTTAGGGGACATCGGCGATCAGCCCCAGCATTTT.

The chain is built from TRBV19 and TRBJ2-1; D ambiguous. This CDR3 region has 14 residues. CDR1 and CDR2 from the germline V gene are LNHDA and SQIVND (reference sequence). Trimming cost V 1 base and J 3 bases, with 7 bases left between them. CDR3: CASSIVASYNEQFF. DNA of the CDR3: TGTGCCAGTAGTATAGTAGCTAGCTACAATGAGCAGTTCTTC.

The V gene is TRBV4-1, the J gene TRBJ2-7; 9 nucleotides line up with TRBD1. The CDR3 runs to 15 residues. Germline values: CDR1 MGHRA, CDR2 YSYEKL. V dropped 0 bases and J dropped 2; count of bases not matched to a gene: 2. The CDR3 DNA reads as TGCGCCAGCAGCCAAGAGGGACAGGGCACCTACGAGCAGTACTTC. Residues: CASSQEGQGTYEQYF.

This rearrangement joins TRBV4-1 to TRBJ2-1; 11 bases are shared with TRBD1. Trimming took 2 bases from V and 5 from J; bases not matched to a gene: 5. CDR3 length: 16 amino acids. From germline, CDR1 is MGHRA and CDR2 YSYEKL. CDR3 amino acids: CASSQPGTGGDNEQFF. CDR3 coding DNA: TGCGCCAGCAGCCAACCCGGGACAGGGGGTGACAATGAGCAGTTCTTC.

The count of this clone is one. The rearrangement links TRBV14 to TRBJ2-7, with a tentative D call TRBD2 (5 bases). The germline CDR1 and CDR2 sequences are SGHDN and FVKESK. Trimming stripped 11 bases from V and 3 bases from J, with 8 bases between. This CDR3 is built from 10 residues. CDR3 bases: TGTGCCGTCCGGGGCTACGAGCAGTACTTC. Translating gives CAVRGYEQYF.

This chain links TRBV6-4 with TRBJ2-3; maybe TRBD2 (6 bases). Germline loops: CDR1 MRHNA, CDR2 SNTAGT. The CDR3 totals 15 residues. V lost 3 bases to trimming and J lost 3 bases, with 13 bases between them. CDR3 nucleotide sequence: TGTGCCAGCAGTGAAGCGGGTGGCGCTACAGATACGCAGTATTTT. This translates into CASSEAGGATDTQYF.

This clone was counted a single time. The chain couples TRBV4-2 to TRBJ2-5, with a weak D call TRBD1 (6 bases). This CDR3 region has 14 residues. The germline V and J ends were trimmed by 0 bases and 4 bases, with 9 bases remaining between them. The germline V gene has CDR1 LGHNA and CDR2 YNFKEQ. CDR3 DNA: TGTGCCAGCAGCCAAGATGGGGGCAGAGAGACCCAGTACTTC. Translation: CASSQDGGRETQYF.

The chain uses TRBV19 and TRBJ1-2; 8 positions agree with TRBD1. CDR1 is LNHDA and CDR2 is SQIVND in the germline V gene (reference sequence). The trim removed 4 bases at V and 5 bases at J, leaving 6 bases unmatched. This CDR3 region has 14 residues. The CDR3 sequence is CASSTNRGWYGYTF. The DNA of the CDR3 is TGTGCCAGTAGTACCAACAGGGGGTGGTATGGCTACACCTTC.

This clone was seen a single time. The chain uses TRBV5-4 and TRBJ1-1, with 8 nucleotides matching TRBD1. V lost 3 bases to trimming and J lost 0 bases; unmatched junction nucleotides: 7. Germline V CDR1 and CDR2: SGHNT, YYREEE (reference sequence). This CDR3 comprises 16 residues. The CDR3 DNA is TGTGCCAGCAGCTATGACAGGGGTCTAATGAACACTGAAGCTTTCTTT. Its translation: CASSYDRGLMNTEAFF.

This clone was counted once. The chain carries TRBV9 and TRBJ2-5, with a weak D call TRBD2 (5 bases). This CDR3 has 13 amino acids. Trimming removed 4 bases from V and 0 bases from J, with 7 bases in between. Germline CDR1 SGDLS, CDR2 YYNGEE. CDR3 sequence: CASSREYQETQYF. The CDR3 nucleotides read TGTGCCAGCAGCAGGGAGTACCAAGAGACCCAGTACTTC. The variable domain in full, completed from reference TRBV9 and TRBJ2-5, reads DSGVTQTPKHLITATGQRVTLRCSPRSGDLSVYWYQQSLDQGLQFLIQYYNGEERAKGNILERFSAQQFPDLHSELNLSSLELGDSALYFCASSREYQETQYFGPGTRLLVL.

The rearrangement links TRBV7-9 to TRBJ2-7; D possibly corresponds to TRBD1 (5 bases). Germline V CDR1 and CDR2: SEHNR, FQNEAQ (reference sequence). Trimming cost V 5 bases and J 4 bases, with 15 bases left between them. The CDR3 loop spans 14 amino acids. The CDR3 DNA reads as TGTGCCAGCAGCCCATACTCCCCAGGGTACGAGCAGTACTTC. As protein: CASSPYSPGYEQYF.

This clone showed up just a few times. V usage is TRBV19 and J usage is TRBJ1-2, with TRBD1 matching over 7 bases. Germline V lookup: CDR1 LNHDA, CDR2 SQIVND (reference sequence). There are 13 residues in the CDR3. V shed 5 bases and J 3 bases; nucleotides not matched to a gene: 3. In DNA form, the CDR3 reads TGTGCCAGTAGTCACAGGGGTGACTATGGCTACACCTTC. It encodes CASSHRGDYGYTF.

The chain carries TRBV6-1 and TRBJ2-7; D gene ambiguous. Trimming took off 0 bases at V and 12 bases at J, with 6 bases between the two ends. The CDR3 runs to 10 residues. Germline CDR1 reads MNHNS; CDR2 reads SASEGT. The CDR3 DNA follows: TGTGCCAGCAGTGAAGCTGGCAGGTACTTC. Amino acid sequence: CASSEAGRYF.

CDR3 amino acids: CASSVERTNTEAFF. CDR3 coding DNA: TGTGCCAGCAGCGTAGAGCGGACGAACACTGAAGCTTTCTTT. V is TRBV9 and J is TRBJ1-1; D ambiguous. This CDR3 is built from 14 residues. Germline V gene sequence: CDR1 SGDLS, CDR2 YYNGEE. Trimming left V 0 bases short and J 1 base short, with 7 bases between.

The chain couples TRBV14 to TRBJ1-1, with TRBD1 matching 7 bases. The CDR3 is 14 residues long. V lost 4 bases to trimming and J lost 4 bases; unmatched junction nucleotides: 6. CDR1 and CDR2 from the germline V gene are SGHDN and FVKESK. CDR3 loop: CASSPQGVATEAFF. Written as DNA, the CDR3 is TGTGCCAGCAGCCCCCAGGGGGTGGCCACTGAAGCTTTCTTT. Combining the CDR3 with reference TRBV14 and TRBJ1-1 gives the whole variable domain EAGVTQFPSHSVIEKGQTVTLRCDPISGHDNLYWYRRVMGKEIKFLLHFVKESKQDESGMPNNRFLAERTGGTYSTLKVQPAELEDSGVYFCASSPQGVATEAFFGQGTRLTVV.

This clone ranks as medium-sized (0.01 to 0.1%). The chain is built from TRBV7-3 and TRBJ2-2; 11 nucleotides line up with TRBD2. This CDR3 is 17 amino acids long. The trim removed 2 bases at V and 3 bases at J, leaving 5 bases unmatched. CDR1 and CDR2 (germline): SGHTA, FQGTGA. The CDR3 is CASSLGLAGGYTGELFF. The CDR3 nucleotides are TGTGCCAGCAGCTTAGGGCTAGCGGGAGGCTACACCGGGGAGCTGTTTTTT.

This clone was recorded only once. The chain carries TRBV4-3 and TRBJ2-1; the match to TRBD1 covers 9 bases. V was clipped by 4 bases and J by 4 bases; unmatched bases: 5. The CDR3 sequence is 15 residues long. CDR1 is LGHNA and CDR2 is YSLEER in the germline V gene. The CDR3 region is CASSRDREAYNEQFF. CDR3 DNA sequence: TGCGCCAGCAGCCGGGACAGGGAGGCATACAATGAGCAGTTCTTC.

This clone came up a few times. The V gene is TRBV5-1, the J gene TRBJ2-7; D not certain. With 0 bases removed from V and 2 bases from J, the gap between germline ends came to 12 bases. Germline assignment: CDR1 SGHRS and CDR2 YFSETQ. This CDR3 has 15 residues. CDR3 sequence (DNA): TGCGCCAGCAGCTTGGGCCAATCAGGTACCTACGAGCAGTACTTC. This codes for CASSLGQSGTYEQYF.

The chain uses TRBV6-4 and TRBJ2-7; the match to TRBD1 covers 10 bases. Germline-derived CDR1 and CDR2 are MRHNA and SNTAGT. V shed 2 bases, J shed 3 bases, and the junction held 16 bases outside the gene matches. This CDR3 comprises 19 residues. The CDR3 region has the DNA TGTGCCAGCAGTGACGGTGGGACAGGGGAGTGCAGCTCTGACTACGAGCAGTACTTC. It translates to CASSDGGTGECSSDYEQYF.